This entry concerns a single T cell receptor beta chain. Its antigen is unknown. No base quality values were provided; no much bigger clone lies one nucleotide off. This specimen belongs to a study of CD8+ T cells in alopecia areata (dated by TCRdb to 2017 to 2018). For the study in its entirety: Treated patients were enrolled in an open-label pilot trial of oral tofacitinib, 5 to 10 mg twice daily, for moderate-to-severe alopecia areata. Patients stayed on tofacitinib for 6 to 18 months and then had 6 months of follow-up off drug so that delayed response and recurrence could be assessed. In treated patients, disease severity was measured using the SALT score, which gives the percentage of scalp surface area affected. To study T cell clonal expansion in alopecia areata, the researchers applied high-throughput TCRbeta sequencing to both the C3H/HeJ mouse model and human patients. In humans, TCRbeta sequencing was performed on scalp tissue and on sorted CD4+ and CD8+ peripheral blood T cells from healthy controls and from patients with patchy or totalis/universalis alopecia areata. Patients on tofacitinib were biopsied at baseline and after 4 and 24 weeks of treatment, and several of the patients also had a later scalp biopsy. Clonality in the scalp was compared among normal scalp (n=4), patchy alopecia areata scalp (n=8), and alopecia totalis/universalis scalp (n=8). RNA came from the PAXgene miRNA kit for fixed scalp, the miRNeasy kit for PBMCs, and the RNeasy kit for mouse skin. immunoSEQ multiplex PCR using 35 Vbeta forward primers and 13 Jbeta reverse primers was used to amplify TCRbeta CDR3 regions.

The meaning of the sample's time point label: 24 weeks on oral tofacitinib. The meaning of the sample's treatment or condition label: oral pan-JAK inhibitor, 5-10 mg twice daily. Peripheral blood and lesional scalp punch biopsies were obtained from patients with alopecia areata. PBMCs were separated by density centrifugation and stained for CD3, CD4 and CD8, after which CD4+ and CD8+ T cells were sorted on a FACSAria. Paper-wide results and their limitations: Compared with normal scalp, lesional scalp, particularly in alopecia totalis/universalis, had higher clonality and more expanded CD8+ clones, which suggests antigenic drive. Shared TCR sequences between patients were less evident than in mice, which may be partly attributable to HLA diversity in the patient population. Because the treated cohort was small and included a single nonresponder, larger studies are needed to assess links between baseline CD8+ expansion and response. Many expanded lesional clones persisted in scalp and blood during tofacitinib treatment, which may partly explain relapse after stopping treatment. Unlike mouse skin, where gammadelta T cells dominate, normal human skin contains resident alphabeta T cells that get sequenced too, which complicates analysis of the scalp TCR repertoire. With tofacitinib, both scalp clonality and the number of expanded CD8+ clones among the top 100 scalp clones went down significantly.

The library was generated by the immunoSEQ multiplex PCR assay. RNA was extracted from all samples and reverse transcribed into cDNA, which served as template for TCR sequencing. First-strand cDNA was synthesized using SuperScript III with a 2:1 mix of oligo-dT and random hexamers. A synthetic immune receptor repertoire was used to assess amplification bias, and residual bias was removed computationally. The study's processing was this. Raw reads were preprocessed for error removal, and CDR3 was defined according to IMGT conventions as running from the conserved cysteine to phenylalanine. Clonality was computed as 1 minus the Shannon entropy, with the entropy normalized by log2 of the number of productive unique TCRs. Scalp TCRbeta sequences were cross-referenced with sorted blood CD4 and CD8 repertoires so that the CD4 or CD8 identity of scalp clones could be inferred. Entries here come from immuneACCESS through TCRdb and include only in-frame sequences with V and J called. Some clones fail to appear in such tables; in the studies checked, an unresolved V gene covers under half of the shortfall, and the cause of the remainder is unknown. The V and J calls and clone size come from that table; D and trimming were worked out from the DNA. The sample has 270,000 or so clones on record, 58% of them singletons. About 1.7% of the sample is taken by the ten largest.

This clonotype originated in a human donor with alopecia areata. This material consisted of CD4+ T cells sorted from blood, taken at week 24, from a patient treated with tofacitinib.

For the CDR3, the sequence is CASSMTGNGYTF. The nucleotide sequence is TGTGCCAGCAGCATGACAGGGAATGGCTACACCTTC. The V and J segments used are TRBV7-9 and TRBJ1-2, with 7 middle bases fitting TRBD1. Via the germline V gene (reference sequence), CDR1 is SEHNR and CDR2 FQNEAQ. Relative to germline, V is missing 5 bases and J is missing 6 bases, with 3 bases of the junction outside any gene match. The CDR3 has 12 amino acids, counting the end cysteine and phenylalanine. The sequence is cut down to CDR3 DNA, 36 bases in frame from base 1.